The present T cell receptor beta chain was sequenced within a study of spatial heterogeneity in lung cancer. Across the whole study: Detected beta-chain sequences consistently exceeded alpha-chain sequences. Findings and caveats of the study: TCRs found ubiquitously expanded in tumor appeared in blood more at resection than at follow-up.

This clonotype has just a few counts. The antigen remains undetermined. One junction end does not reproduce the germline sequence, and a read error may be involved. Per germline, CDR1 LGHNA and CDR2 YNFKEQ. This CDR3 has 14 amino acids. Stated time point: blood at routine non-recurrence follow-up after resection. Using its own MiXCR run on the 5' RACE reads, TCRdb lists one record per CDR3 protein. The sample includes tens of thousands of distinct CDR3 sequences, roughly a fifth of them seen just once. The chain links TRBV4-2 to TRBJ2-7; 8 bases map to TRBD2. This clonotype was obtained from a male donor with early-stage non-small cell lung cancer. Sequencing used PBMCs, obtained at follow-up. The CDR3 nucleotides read TGTGTCAGCAGCCCCAGCGGGAGTGGCTACGAGCAGTACTTC. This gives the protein CVSSPSGSGYEQYF.